The clone carrying this TCR beta chain was found a few times. The antigen is unknown. Ophthalmopathy-affected donors exhibited moderate-to-severe activity, CAS ≥3, NOSPECS ≥4, and duration under 3 months. This entry is derived from a study of Graves' ophthalmopathy and Graves' hyperthyroidism. For the study at large: There was a collection of peripheral blood at initial diagnosis, before any treatment.

Beta-chain TCR CDR3 regions were amplified from RNA transcripts. Following a first-round RT-PCR that used HTBI primers, a second-round multiplex PCR was carried out. TCRdb independently ran MiXCR on the multiplex PCR reads; one entry per CDR3 protein. The sample contains about 700,000 distinct CDR3 sequences, 40% of which appear only once. Trimming shortened V by 7 bases and J by 3 bases, and 7 bases separated the two germline ends. The CDR3 contains 13 residues. Study results and limitations: Blood also held most thyroid clonotypes expanded above 0.001 frequency. In separating ophthalmopathy from stable hyperthyroidism, a 13-signature model achieved nearly 90% sensitivity and 81.08% specificity.

The sample comprised peripheral blood. This rearrangement joins TRBV12-3 or TRBV12-4 to TRBJ1-6; D remains ambiguous. The clonotype was recovered from an adult man with Graves' ophthalmopathy. CDR3 in DNA: TGTGCCAGCAAGCCCGGCTATAATTCACCCCTCCACTTT. It translates to CASKPGYNSPLHF.